The 8 T cell receptor beta chains below were found in one sample sequenced in a study of cytomegalovirus exposure and HLA in healthy donors (dated 2017 in TCRdb). The library was made by the immunoSEQ multiplex PCR assay. For the multiplex PCR, a mixture combining 60 forward primers for TCR Vbeta segments and 13 reverse primers for TCR Jbeta segments was used. TCRdb's version of the immuneACCESS table is confined to in-frame rearrangements and falls short of the full clone set. An unresolved V gene accounts for under half of the shortfall where checked; the remainder is of unknown origin. The sample includes roughly 100,000 clones, with around 75% observed a single time. The top ten hold approximately 2.8% of the sample. Sequenced: PBMCs. These receptors all stem from a male donor in good health and CMV-seropositive.

V and J are TRBV7-2 and TRBJ2-7; D is possibly TRBD1 (5 bases). Trimming took off 5 bases at V and 0 bases at J, with 11 bases between the two ends. This CDR3 is 14 amino acids long. CDR1 and CDR2 from the germline V gene are SGHTA and FQGNSA. CDR3 nucleotide sequence: TGTGCCAGCAGCCCAAGGACACCCTCCTACGAGCAGTACTTC. Its translation: CASSPRTPSYEQYF.

The genes are TRBV5-1 and TRBJ2-3; a possible D gene is TRBD2 (6 bases). Trimming removed 0 bases at V and 6 bases at J, with 11 bases between. The CDR3 has 14 amino acids. Germline assignment: CDR1 SGHRS and CDR2 YFSETQ. DNA for the CDR3: TGCGCCAGCAGCTTGGGTTCCCGGGGGGATACGCAGTATTTT. As protein: CASSLGSRGDTQYF.

The rearrangement uses TRBV5-8 and TRBJ1-5; D unresolved. The CDR3 runs to 16 residues. CDR1 is SGHTS, CDR2 YDEGEE, per germline. Trimming removed 5 bases at V and 3 bases at J, with 18 bases between. The CDR3 reads CASRGRSGKTNQPQHF. DNA of the CDR3: TGTGCCAGCAGGGGTCGATCGGGGAAGACCAATCAGCCCCAGCATTTT.

This clone came up once. The chain employs TRBV30 and TRBJ2-3, with TRBD2 identical over 7 bases. Per germline, CDR1 GTSNPN and CDR2 SVGIG (reference sequence). This CDR3 is 13 amino acids long. With V trimmed by 7 bases and J by 2 bases, 6 bases remained unmatched. CDR3: CAFGRGNTDTQYF. The CDR3 nucleotides read TGTGCCTTTGGGAGGGGCAACACAGATACGCAGTATTTT.

The gene calls are TRBV2 and TRBJ2-5; tentatively, D is TRBD1 (5 bases). The germline gives CDR1 SNHLY, CDR2 FYNNEI. Deletions cut 7 bases from V and 3 bases from J, with 15 bases between. The CDR3 has 14 residues. CDR3 amino acids: CASTADGREETQYF. Here the CDR3 DNA reads TGTGCCAGCACCGCAGACGGCAGGGAAGAGACCCAGTACTTC.

This clone was seen once. CDR3 nucleotides: TGTGCCAGCAGTTACTCCGGACTAGCGGGATCCTACGAGCAGTACTTC. It is translated as CASSYSGLAGSYEQYF. J is TRBJ2-7 and V is TRBV6-6, with TRBD2 identical over 12 bases. With 0 bases clipped from V and 1 base from J, the junction kept 1 base outside the gene matches. The CDR3 length is 16 residues. In germline, CDR1 is MNHNY, CDR2 SVGAGI (reference sequence).

The gene calls are TRBV4-3 and TRBJ2-7; 8 nucleotides agree with TRBD1. V trimming: 1 base; J trimming: 0 bases; junction bases outside the gene matches: 2. This CDR3 has 15 amino acids. Germline CDR1 and CDR2: LGHNA and YSLEER. The CDR3 DNA sequence: TGCGCCAGCAGCCAAGGTGACAGGGGCTCCTACGAGCAGTACTTC. Translating it yields CASSQGDRGSYEQYF.

The chain employs TRBV19 and TRBJ1-6, with TRBD1 as a possible D gene (6 bases). V was shortened by 6 bases and J by 9 bases, with 12 bases between the two germline ends. This CDR3 is built from 13 residues. Germline V gene data show CDR1 as LNHDA and CDR2 as SQIVND (reference sequence). CDR3 coding DNA: TGTGCCAGTAGGCTAACAGGGATTTCACCCCTCCACTTT. It encodes CASRLTGISPLHF.